This T cell receptor (beta chain) was identified during a study of T cell repertoires in cytomegalovirus infection. Study background: Public TCR beta signatures were indicative of both CMV infection and a matching HLA type.

Comment on this clonotype: Its antigen is as yet unknown.

From the reads, TCRdb called clonotypes with MiXCR, one entry per CDR3 protein. The sample records 100,000 to 150,000 distinct CDR3 sequences, over 25% being singletons. Germline CDR1 reads SGHTA; CDR2 reads FQGNSA. CDR3 size: 12 residues. V lost 5 bases and J lost 5, with 10 bases in between. The clonotype comes from a human donor in good health (CMV status not recorded). Some clones in this sample may be carry-over from other donors' samples. The sample here was CD8+ T cells from cultured PBMCs, taken from culture after CMV antigen stimulation. The rearrangement links TRBV7-2 to TRBJ2-7, with D tentatively TRBD2 (5 bases). CDR3 loop: CASSLHGNEQYF. In DNA form, the CDR3 reads TGTGCCAGCAGCCTCCACGGGAACGAGCAGTACTTC.